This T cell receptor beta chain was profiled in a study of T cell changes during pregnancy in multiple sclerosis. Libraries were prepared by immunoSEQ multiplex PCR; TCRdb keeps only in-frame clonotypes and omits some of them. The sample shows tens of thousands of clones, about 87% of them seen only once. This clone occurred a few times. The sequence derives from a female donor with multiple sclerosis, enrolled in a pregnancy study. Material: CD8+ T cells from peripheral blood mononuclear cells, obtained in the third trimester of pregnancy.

The CDR3 here is CASSQGAGDTEAFF. Written as DNA, the CDR3 is TGCGCCAGCAGCCAGGGGGCTGGAGACACTGAAGCTTTCTTT. The chain uses TRBV4-1 and TRBJ1-1; D is perhaps TRBD1 (6 bases). This CDR3 spans 14 amino acids. The V end lost 3 bases, the J end lost 3 bases, and 11 bases lay between the germline ends. Germline V gene sequence: CDR1 MGHRA, CDR2 YSYEKL.